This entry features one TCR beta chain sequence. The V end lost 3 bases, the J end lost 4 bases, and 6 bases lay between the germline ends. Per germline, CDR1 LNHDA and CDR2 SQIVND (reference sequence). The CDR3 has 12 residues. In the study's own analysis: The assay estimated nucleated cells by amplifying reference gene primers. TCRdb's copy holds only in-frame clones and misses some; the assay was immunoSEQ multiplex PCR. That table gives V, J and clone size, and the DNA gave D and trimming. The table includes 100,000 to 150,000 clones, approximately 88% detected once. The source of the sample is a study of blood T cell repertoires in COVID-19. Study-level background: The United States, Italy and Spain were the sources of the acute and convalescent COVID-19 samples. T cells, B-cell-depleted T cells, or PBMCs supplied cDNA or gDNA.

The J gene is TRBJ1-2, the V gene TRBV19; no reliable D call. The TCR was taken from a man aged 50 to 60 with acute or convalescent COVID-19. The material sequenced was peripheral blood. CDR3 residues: CASSMQVYGYTF. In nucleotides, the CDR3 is TGTGCCAGTAGTATGCAGGTCTATGGCTACACCTTC.